Below, 14 T cell receptor beta chains from the same sample are listed, as sequenced in a study of tumor-infiltrating lymphocytes in primary liver carcinoma. Researchers generated TCR beta cDNA from 500 to 600 ng of total RNA, relying on a constant-region primer. Three nested multiplex PCR rounds, a slightly modified ARM-PCR method, built the TCR beta libraries. Researchers ran the first two PCR rounds for around 10 cycles each with TRBV1-TRBV30 forward primers and a C-beta reverse primer. Each CDR3 protein is one row after TCRdb ran MiXCR on the multiplex PCR reads. The repertoire holds 300,000 to 350,000 distinct CDR3 sequences, with about 50% as singletons. It was unsorted whole blood that yielded blood RNA, and germline DNA was also extracted. Sequenced: peripheral blood. The source is a woman under 40 with primary liver carcinoma and hepatitis B virus infection.

The chain combines TRBV2 with TRBJ2-3; D unclear. Between the trimmed V and J ends, which lost 7 bases and 2 bases, there was a span of 4 bases. This CDR3 spans 11 amino acids. CDR1 and CDR2 (germline): SNHLY, FYNNEI. The CDR3 DNA follows: TGTGCCAGCACGGACACAGATACGCAGTATTTT. Its translation: CASTDTDTQYF.

A remark on this clonotype: The conserved phenylalanine or tryptophan normally closing the CDR3 is absent here, so this likely arose from a read error. The gene calls are TRBV12-3 or TRBV12-4 and TRBJ2-5; 8 nucleotides match TRBD2. The CDR3 spans 15 residues. Trimming took 4 bases from V and 3 from J; bases not matched to a gene: 7. CDR3 coding DNA: TGTGCCAGCAGTTCAGACCAACTAGCGGAAGAGACCCAGTACTCC. Translating it yields CASSSDQLAEETQYS.

The chain is built from TRBV25-1 and TRBJ2-4; D tentatively reads TRBD1 or TRBD2 (5 bases each). The CDR3 has 14 residues. Trimming took off 1 base at V and 8 bases at J, with 12 bases between the two ends. Germline CDR1 is MGHDK and CDR2 is SYGVNS. The CDR3 DNA is TGTGCCAGCAGTGAATTAGAGGGACCTTACATTCAGTACTTC. Protein product: CASSELEGPYIQYF.

Regarding this clonotype: One junction end disagrees with the germline gene, perhaps due to a read error. The chain employs TRBV28 and TRBJ2-1, with D perhaps matching TRBD2 (7 bases). This CDR3 has 14 residues. The germline V gene encodes CDR1 MDHEN and CDR2 SYDVKM. The CDR3 protein is CASSPRGAYNEQLF. CDR3 nucleotides: TGTGCCAGCAGTCCCCGGGGGGCCTATAATGAGCAGCTCTTC.

Only one count was recorded for this clonotype. The junction and the germline gene differ at one end; a read error may be behind it. The DNA for the CDR3 is TGTGCCGGCAGCTGGGGATGGGCTGGGGCCAACGTCCTGACTTTC. Amino acid sequence: CAGSWGWAGANVLTF. The chain joins TRBV7-9 to TRBJ2-6; unclear D gene. Per the germline V gene, CDR1 is SEHNR and CDR2 is FQNEAQ (reference sequence). This CDR3 contains 15 residues.

The CDR3: CASSLGGGVNAIYF. In DNA form, the CDR3 reads TGCGCCAGCAGCTTAGGGGGTGGCGTGAACGCCATATATTTT. The genes are TRBV5-1 and TRBJ1-3, with a weak D call TRBD1 (6 bases). From germline, CDR1 is SGHRS and CDR2 YFSETQ. V shed 2 bases and J shed 11 bases, with 17 bases lying between them. This CDR3 region has 14 residues.

This clonotype was recorded a few times. Being one base from a much bigger clone, this may be a read error. The chain carries TRBV11-3 and TRBJ2-7; 7 positions match TRBD2. The CDR3 extends over 16 amino acids. Per germline, CDR1 SGHNT and CDR2 YENEEA. After removal of 4 bases from V and 2 bases from J, the junction contained 11 bases not matched to a gene. The CDR3 DNA reads TGTGCCAGCAGCTCCCCCCGGGCGGGAGCGACCTACGAGCAGTACTTC. Its protein product is CASSSPRAGATYEQYF.

As concerns this clonotype: A clone one base away is much larger, so this may be a read error. The genes are TRBV4-2 and TRBJ2-1; D perhaps matches TRBD2 (6 bases). The germline gives CDR1 LGHNA, CDR2 YNFKEQ. The CDR3 loop spans 14 amino acids. The CDR3 loop reads CASSFGGKANDQFF. The CDR3 region has the DNA TGTGCCAGCAGCTTCGGGGGAAAAGCGAATGATCAGTTCTTC.

This clonotype was observed many times. CDR3 nucleotides: TGTGCCAGCAGTCCCCCACGCCTAGCGGGATGGGGACTAGCCAAAAACATTCAGTACTTC. It encodes CASSPPRLAGWGLAKNIQYF. V gene TRBV12-3 or TRBV12-4 combines with J gene TRBJ2-4; 9 bases map to TRBD2. Trimming cost V 5 bases and J 0 bases; bases outside gene matches: 17. The CDR3 is 20 amino acids.

Remarks on this clonotype: A much larger clone is a single base away; this may be a read error. This chain's CDR3 is CASNQGRGNEQFF. The DNA for the CDR3 is TGCGCCAGCAACCAAGGGAGGGGGAATGAGCAGTTCTTC. The chain is built from TRBV4-1 and TRBJ2-1, with a tentative D call TRBD2 (7 bases). This CDR3 spans 13 amino acids. CDR1 and CDR2 from the germline V gene are MGHRA and YSYEKL.

The CDR3 loop is CASLDSFNQPQHF. The CDR3 DNA reads TGTGCCAGTCTGGACAGCTTTAATCAGCCCCAGCATTTT. V and J are TRBV6-1 and TRBJ1-5; the D gene is possibly TRBD1 (6 bases). The CDR3 length is 13 residues. CDR1 and CDR2 from the germline V gene are MNHNS and SASEGT. Between the trimmed V and J ends, which lost 9 bases and 4 bases, there was a span of 13 bases.

The chain employs TRBV6-2 or TRBV6-3 and TRBJ1-5; weak D call: TRBD1 (6 bases). The V and J ends lost 2 bases and 7 bases respectively, with 15 bases between them. CDR3 size: 15 residues. Germline V gene lookup returns CDR1 MNHEY and CDR2 SVGEGT. The CDR3 DNA sequence: TGTGCCAGCAGTTACATGGCAGGGGCGAACCAGCCCCAGCATTTT. Protein product: CASSYMAGANQPQHF.

This clonotype was seen a handful of times. The genes are TRBV14 and TRBJ1-2; D possibly corresponds to TRBD1 (5 bases). Per germline, CDR1 SGHDN and CDR2 FVKESK. V shed 0 bases and J shed 4 bases, with 12 bases lying between them. The length of the CDR3 is 15 residues. CDR3 residues: CASSQDILTAYGYTF. The CDR3 bases are TGTGCCAGCAGCCAAGATATTTTGACAGCCTATGGCTACACCTTC.

Only a few counts were recorded for this clonotype. CDR3 nucleotides: TGTGCCAGCAGTCTCACAGGGGGCGGAGATACGCAGTATTTT. Translated, it gives CASSLTGGGDTQYF. The V call is TRBV28, the J call TRBJ2-3; 9 bases line up with TRBD1. J was trimmed by 5 bases and V by 5 bases; bases with no gene match: 5. Per the germline V gene, CDR1 is MDHEN and CDR2 is SYDVKM. The CDR3 runs to 14 residues.